These 20 T cell receptor beta chains came from one sample sequenced in a study of T cell repertoires in cytomegalovirus infection. These receptors' antigens are unknown. Each CDR3 protein is one row after TCRdb ran MiXCR on the reads. The sample carries some 700,000 distinct CDR3 sequences, around 35% recorded once. This specimen was cultured PBMCs, taken from culture after CMV antigen stimulation. The receptors were sampled from a human donor in good health (CMV status not recorded). Some clones in this sample may be carry-over from other donors' samples.

The chain carries TRBV7-2 and TRBJ2-3, with 7 bases matching TRBD2. Losses at the gene ends were 0 bases for V and 0 bases for J; bases not matched to a gene: 3. The CDR3 totals 16 residues. Germline values: CDR1 SGHTA, CDR2 FQGNSA. CDR3 nucleotides: TGTGCCAGCAGCTTAGCTAGCGGGTATAGCACAGATACGCAGTATTTT. Translating gives CASSLASGYSTDTQYF.

In this sample, this clonotype turned up a few times. CDR3 region: CASSLSTGPAYEQYF. In DNA, the CDR3 is TGTGCCAGCAGTTTATCCACGGGTCCCGCCTACGAGCAGTACTTC. V usage is TRBV27 and J usage is TRBJ2-7; D is unresolved. This CDR3 has 15 residues. Trimming removed 0 bases from V and 2 bases from J, with 11 bases in between. Per germline, CDR1 MNHEY and CDR2 SMNVEV (reference sequence).

In its sample, this clonotype was seen a few times. The chain uses TRBV7-2 and TRBJ2-7; perhaps D is TRBD1 or TRBD2 (5 bases each). This CDR3 contains 15 residues. Deletions cut 1 base from V and 5 bases from J, with 15 bases between. Germline V CDR1 and CDR2: SGHTA, FQGNSA. This CDR3 reads CASSLVPGTPDEQYF. DNA of the CDR3: TGTGCCAGCAGCTTAGTACCAGGGACCCCAGACGAGCAGTACTTC.

This clonotype was counted between two and nine times. V is TRBV6-2 or TRBV6-3 and J is TRBJ2-1, with D tentatively TRBD1 (6 bases). This CDR3 comprises 16 residues. Germline V lookup: CDR1 MNHEY, CDR2 SVGEGT. V was clipped by 2 bases and J by 5 bases, with 16 bases between them. The DNA for the CDR3 is TGTGCCAGCAGTTACCGACTGGGGGCGCAACACAATGAGCAGTTCTTC. It codes for CASSYRLGAQHNEQFF.

Only a few counts were recorded for this clonotype. V gene TRBV11-2 combines with J gene TRBJ2-7; TRBD1 aligns across 7 bases. V lost 2 bases to trimming and J lost 7 bases; unmatched junction nucleotides: 11. The CDR3 contains 15 residues. Germline loops: CDR1 SGHAT, CDR2 FQNNGV. The chain's CDR3 is CASSLKPTGRREQYF. CDR3 coding DNA: TGTGCCAGCAGCTTAAAACCGACAGGGCGCAGGGAGCAGTACTTC.

V and J are TRBV29-1 and TRBJ2-5, with 9 bases matching TRBD2. V dropped 2 bases and J dropped 6; count of bases not matched to a gene: 4. The CDR3 is made up of 13 amino acids. Germline assignment: CDR1 SQVTM and CDR2 ANQGSEA. The CDR3 loop reads CSVEIAGAKTQYF. The CDR3 DNA is TGCAGCGTTGAAATAGCGGGGGCGAAGACCCAGTACTTC.

The chain recombines TRBV7-9 with TRBJ2-5; 12 positions match TRBD2. The CDR3 totals 17 residues. CDR1 is SEHNR and CDR2 is FQNEAQ in the germline V gene (reference sequence). Trimming removed 5 bases from V and 6 bases from J; junction bases left unmatched: 13. CDR3 loop: CASSPRLAGALSKTQYF. CDR3 nucleotide sequence: TGTGCCAGCAGCCCACGACTAGCGGGGGCCCTTTCGAAGACCCAGTACTTC.

The rearrangement links TRBV7-9 to TRBJ2-3; D possibly matches TRBD1 or TRBD2 (5 bases each). Germline CDR1 SEHNR, CDR2 FQNEAQ (reference sequence). With 4 bases removed from V and 2 bases from J, the gap between germline ends came to 13 bases. The length of the CDR3 is 15 residues. CDR3 sequence reads: CASSSQWGNTDTQYF. CDR3 coding DNA: TGTGCCAGCAGCTCCCAATGGGGGAACACAGATACGCAGTATTTT.

This chain uses TRBV5-1 with TRBJ2-1; a possible D gene is TRBD1 (6 bases). V was cut by 0 bases and J by 7 bases, with 8 bases left in between. Germline CDR1 reads SGHRS; CDR2 reads YFSETQ. The CDR3 consists of 13 residues. Here the CDR3 DNA reads TGCGCCAGCAGCTTGGGACAGGAGAATGAGCAGTTCTTC. Protein: CASSLGQENEQFF. Full variable domain (outside the CDR3, taken from reference TRBV5-1 and TRBJ2-1): KAGVTQTPRYLIKTRGQQVTLSCSPISGHRSVSWYQQTPGQGLQFLFEYFSETQRNKGNFPGRFSGRQFSNSRSEMNVSTLELGDSALYLCASSLGQENEQFFGPGTRLTVL.

The CDR3 here is CASSYRDTAMGGYTF. The CDR3 DNA sequence: TGTGCCAGCAGTTACCGGGACACTGCTATGGGCGGCTACACCTTC. This rearrangement joins TRBV12-3 or TRBV12-4 to TRBJ1-2; tentatively, D is TRBD1 (6 bases). The CDR3 runs to 15 residues. Between the trimmed V and J ends, which lost 4 bases and 8 bases, there was a span of 20 bases.

This clonotype was seen just once. V is TRBV6-1 and J is TRBJ2-2; D may correspond to TRBD1 or TRBD2 (5 bases each). From germline, CDR1 is MNHNS and CDR2 SASEGT. The CDR3 covers 16 residues. Trimming stripped 5 bases from V and 7 bases from J, with 20 bases between. The CDR3 sequence is CASSYVQGGGDGELFF. CDR3 coding DNA: TGTGCCAGCAGTTACGTCCAGGGTGGGGGTGACGGGGAGCTGTTTTTT.

This clonotype was picked up many times. This rearrangement joins TRBV7-2 to TRBJ1-1, with unresolved D. The germline V gene encodes CDR1 SGHTA and CDR2 FQGNSA. V lost 5 bases to trimming and J lost 6 bases, with 16 bases between them. This CDR3 has 14 residues. In DNA form, the CDR3 reads TGTGCCAGCAGCCTCGGCGCTAGGCGGCCTGAAGCTTTCTTT. Amino acids: CASSLGARRPEAFF.

The V call is TRBV6-2 or TRBV6-3, the J call TRBJ2-5; TRBD2 is a possible D gene (5 bases). The V gene's germline CDR1 is MNHEY and CDR2 SVGEGT. The CDR3 sequence is 15 residues long. The V end was cut by 6 bases, the J end by 2 bases, with 16 bases between. CDR3 sequence: CASSPEGRGQETQYF. CDR3 sequence (DNA): TGTGCCAGCAGCCCTGAGGGTAGAGGACAAGAGACCCAGTACTTC.

The CDR3: CASSLGGTGRVGTEAFF. Here the CDR3 DNA reads TGTGCCAGCAGCTTGGGTGGGACAGGGAGGGTCGGCACTGAAGCTTTCTTT. The V call is TRBV5-4, the J call TRBJ1-1, with TRBD1 identical over 9 bases. The CDR3 sequence is 17 residues long. Germline V CDR1 and CDR2: SGHNT, YYREEE (reference sequence). With V trimmed by 0 bases and J by 4 bases, 10 bases remained unmatched.

The chain combines TRBV7-9 with TRBJ2-3; 14 nucleotides align to TRBD2. Germline lookup yields CDR1 SEHNR and CDR2 FQNEAQ (reference sequence). V lost 4 bases to trimming and J lost 7 bases; unmatched junction nucleotides: 16. This CDR3 region has 19 residues. The CDR3 DNA reads as TGTGCCAGCAGCTCCCTCCCCCCCGGACTAGCGGGGGGCGGGTATACGCAGTATTTT. Its protein is CASSSLPPGLAGGGYTQYF.

This clonotype has only a few counts. The chain uses TRBV2 and TRBJ1-3; no clear D gene. Trimming removed 8 bases at V and 0 bases at J, with 5 bases between. Germline CDR1 SNHLY, CDR2 FYNNEI. The CDR3 totals 12 residues. CDR3 residues: CASSDSGNTIYF. The CDR3, as DNA: TGTGCCAGCTCGGACTCTGGAAACACCATATATTTT.

A few counts support this clonotype. J is TRBJ1-1 and V is TRBV27; perhaps TRBD1 as D (6 bases). Germline CDR1 MNHEY, CDR2 SMNVEV (reference sequence). V lost 3 bases to trimming and J lost 5 bases, with 13 bases between them. The CDR3 loop spans 14 amino acids. The CDR3 sequence: CASSFTPQGTEAFF. For the CDR3, the DNA is TGTGCCAGCAGTTTCACACCCCAGGGGACTGAAGCTTTCTTT.

This clonotype has a handful of counts. The chain links TRBV7-2 to TRBJ1-5; TRBD1 might be the D (6 bases). Trimming stripped 3 bases from V and 7 bases from J, with 13 bases between. The length of the CDR3 is 14 residues. Germline V gene data show CDR1 as SGHTA and CDR2 as FQGNSA. The DNA for the CDR3 is TGTGCCAGCAGCTTTGCCCAGGGGAGGCAGCCCCAGCATTTT. It codes for CASSFAQGRQPQHF.

In this sample, this clonotype turned up once. The CDR3 end shows no conserved phenylalanine or tryptophan, and so a read error is likely. The chain recombines TRBV7-9 with TRBJ2-6, with TRBD1 as a possible D gene (5 bases). The V gene's germline CDR1 is SEHNR and CDR2 FQNEAQ (reference sequence). V was shortened by 6 bases and J by 0 bases, with 9 bases between the two germline ends. The CDR3 runs to 15 residues. This chain's CDR3 is CASRKTVSGANVLTV. The DNA for the CDR3 is TGTGCCAGCAGAAAGACAGTCTCTGGGGCCAACGTCCTGACTGTC.

The rearrangement links TRBV20-1 to TRBJ1-1, with 8 bases lining up with TRBD1. Germline CDR1 is DFQATT and CDR2 is SNEGSKA (reference sequence). J gave up 5 bases and V 0 bases, and 5 bases lay outside the gene matches. The CDR3 sequence is 14 residues long. CDR3 amino acids: CSARDSRGRTEAFF. The CDR3 DNA sequence: TGCAGTGCTAGAGACTCCAGGGGGCGGACTGAAGCTTTCTTT.